The clone carrying this T cell receptor beta chain was seen a few times. The antigen remains unidentified. This CDR3 is built from 17 residues. Germline V gene data show CDR1 as LGHDT and CDR2 as YNNKEL (reference sequence). With 0 bases removed from V and 1 base from J, the gap between germline ends came to 12 bases. These data are taken from a study of Graves' ophthalmopathy and Graves' hyperthyroidism. Across the study: Investigators collected peripheral blood at initial diagnosis, before any treatment was given.

Using RNA transcripts, the TCR beta CDR3 regions were amplified. An opening RT-PCR round employed HTBI primers and preceded a second-round multiplex PCR. Via MiXCR, TCRdb re-called the multiplex PCR reads, giving one row per CDR3 protein. The table shows roughly 420,000 distinct CDR3 sequences, with 21% occurring only once. Notes on the study in general: Using 13 signatures, a model distinguished ophthalmopathy from stable hyperthyroidism, reaching around 87% sensitivity and 81.08% specificity.

This TCR was sampled from a woman aged 18-35 years with stable Graves' hyperthyroidism. The source material was peripheral blood. The chain links TRBV3-1 to TRBJ2-2; D remains ambiguous. The CDR3 region has the DNA TGTGCCAGCAGCCAAGATCCAGTAGGGCTGAACACCGGGGAGCTGTTTTTT. Residues: CASSQDPVGLNTGELFF.